The clone carrying this TCR beta chain was counted only a few times. Its antigen is undetermined. CDR1 is MNHNS and CDR2 is SASEGT in the germline V gene. V was pared by 7 bases and J by 7 bases, with 13 bases between. This CDR3 spans 12 amino acids. This entry comes from a study of T cell repertoires in cytomegalovirus infection. On the study more broadly: A matching HLA type, together with CMV infection, was signaled by public TCR beta signatures.

Study results and caveats: It was HLA-C-restricted CMV-specific TCR beta clonotypes that dominated the response ex vivo. Summed frequency of shared TCR beta families picked out CMV carriers who also had the relevant HLA.

TCRdb fed the reads into MiXCR, producing one record per CDR3 protein. The sample carries hundreds of thousands of distinct CDR3 sequences, around 30% recorded once. The sequence came from a human donor in good health (CMV status not recorded). Some clones in this sample may be carry-over from other donors' samples. This specimen was cultured CD8+ T cells from PBMCs, taken from culture after CMV antigen stimulation. V usage is TRBV6-1 and J usage is TRBJ2-5; D may be TRBD1 (6 bases). The CDR3, as DNA: TGTGCCAGCAAGGGGGTGTCGGTGACCCAGTACTTC. The encoded protein is CASKGVSVTQYF.